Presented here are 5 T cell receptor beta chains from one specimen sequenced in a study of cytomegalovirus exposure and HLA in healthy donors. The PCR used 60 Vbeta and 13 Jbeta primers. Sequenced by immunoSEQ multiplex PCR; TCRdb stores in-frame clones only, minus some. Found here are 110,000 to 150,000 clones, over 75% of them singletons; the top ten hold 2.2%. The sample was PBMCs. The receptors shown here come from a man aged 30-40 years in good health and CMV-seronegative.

This chain's CDR3 is CASRSYRGRYEKLFF. DNA for the CDR3: TGTGCCAGCAGAAGTTACAGGGGGCGTTATGAAAAACTGTTTTTT. The J gene is TRBJ1-4, the V gene TRBV27, with 9 positions matching TRBD1. The germline gives CDR1 MNHEY, CDR2 SMNVEV (reference sequence). With V trimmed by 6 bases and J by 6 bases, 8 bases remained unmatched. The length of the CDR3 is 15 residues. Full variable domain (remainder filled in from reference TRBV27 and TRBJ1-4): EAQVTQNPRYLITVTGKKLTVTCSQNMNHEYMSWYRQDPGLGLRQIYYSMNVEVTDKGDVPEGYKVSRKEKRNFPLILESPSPNQTSLYFCASRSYRGRYEKLFFGSGTQLSVL.

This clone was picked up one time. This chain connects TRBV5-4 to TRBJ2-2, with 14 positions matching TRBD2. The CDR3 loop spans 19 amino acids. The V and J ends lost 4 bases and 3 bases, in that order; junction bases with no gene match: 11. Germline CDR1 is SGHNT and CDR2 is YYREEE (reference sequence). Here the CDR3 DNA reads TGTGCCAGCAGCCGGCGTGGGACTAGCGGGAGTATCGACACCGGGGAGCTGTTTTTT. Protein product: CASSRRGTSGSIDTGELFF.

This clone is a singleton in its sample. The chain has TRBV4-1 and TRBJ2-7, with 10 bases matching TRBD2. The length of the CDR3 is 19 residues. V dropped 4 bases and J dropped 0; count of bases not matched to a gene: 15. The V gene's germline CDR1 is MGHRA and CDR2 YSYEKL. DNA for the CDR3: TGCGCCAGCAGCCCCATTAGGACTAGCGGATCATTACCCTCCTACGAGCAGTACTTC. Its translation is CASSPIRTSGSLPSYEQYF.

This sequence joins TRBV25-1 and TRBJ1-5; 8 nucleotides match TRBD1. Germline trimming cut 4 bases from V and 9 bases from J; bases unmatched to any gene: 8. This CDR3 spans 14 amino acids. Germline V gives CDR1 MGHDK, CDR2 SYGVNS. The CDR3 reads CASSAGTGGRPQHF. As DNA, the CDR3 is TGTGCCAGCAGTGCCGGGACAGGTGGAAGGCCCCAGCATTTT.

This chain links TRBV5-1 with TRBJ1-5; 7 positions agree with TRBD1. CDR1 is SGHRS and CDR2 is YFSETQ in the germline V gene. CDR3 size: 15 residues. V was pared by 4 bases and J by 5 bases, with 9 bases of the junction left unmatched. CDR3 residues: CASSITGTADQPQHF. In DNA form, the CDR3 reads TGCGCCAGCAGCATAACCGGGACAGCCGATCAGCCCCAGCATTTT.